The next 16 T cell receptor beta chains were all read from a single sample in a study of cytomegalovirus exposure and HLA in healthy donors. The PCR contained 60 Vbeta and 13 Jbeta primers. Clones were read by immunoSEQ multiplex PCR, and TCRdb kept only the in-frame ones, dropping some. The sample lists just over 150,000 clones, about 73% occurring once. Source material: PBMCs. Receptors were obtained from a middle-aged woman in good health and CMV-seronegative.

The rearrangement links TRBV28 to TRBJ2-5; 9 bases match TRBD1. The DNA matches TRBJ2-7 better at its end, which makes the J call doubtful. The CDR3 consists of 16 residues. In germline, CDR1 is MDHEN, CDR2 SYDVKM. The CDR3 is CASSLPDRDREHEQYF. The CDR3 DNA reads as TGTGCCAGCAGTTTACCCGATAGGGACAGGGAACACGAGCAGTACTTC.

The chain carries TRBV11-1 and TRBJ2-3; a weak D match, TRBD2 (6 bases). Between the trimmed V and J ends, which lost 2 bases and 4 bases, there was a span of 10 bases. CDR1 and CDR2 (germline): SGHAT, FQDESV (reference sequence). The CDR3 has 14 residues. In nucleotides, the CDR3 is TGTGCCAGCAGCTTACGGGGGAGGTCAGATACGCAGTATTTT. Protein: CASSLRGRSDTQYF.

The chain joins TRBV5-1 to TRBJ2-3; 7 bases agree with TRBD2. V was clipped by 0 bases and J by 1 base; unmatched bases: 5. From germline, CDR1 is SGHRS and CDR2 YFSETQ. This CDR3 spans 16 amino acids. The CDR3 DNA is TGCGCCAGCAGCTTGGGCGTAAGCGGGGGCACAGATACGCAGTATTTT. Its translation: CASSLGVSGGTDTQYF.

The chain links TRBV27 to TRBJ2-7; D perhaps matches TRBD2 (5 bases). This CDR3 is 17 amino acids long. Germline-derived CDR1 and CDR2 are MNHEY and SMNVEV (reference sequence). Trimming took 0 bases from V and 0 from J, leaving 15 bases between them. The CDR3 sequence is CASSLSLSRGSSYEQYF. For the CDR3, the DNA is TGTGCCAGCAGTTTATCGTTGTCCCGGGGATCCTCCTACGAGCAGTACTTC.

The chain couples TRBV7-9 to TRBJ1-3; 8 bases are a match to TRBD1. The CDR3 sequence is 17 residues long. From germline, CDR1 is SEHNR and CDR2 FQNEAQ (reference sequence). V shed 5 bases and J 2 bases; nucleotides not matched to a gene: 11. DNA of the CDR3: TGTGCCAGCAGCATAACAGGGGGAAGAGATCCTGGAAACACCATATATTTT. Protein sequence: CASSITGGRDPGNTIYF.

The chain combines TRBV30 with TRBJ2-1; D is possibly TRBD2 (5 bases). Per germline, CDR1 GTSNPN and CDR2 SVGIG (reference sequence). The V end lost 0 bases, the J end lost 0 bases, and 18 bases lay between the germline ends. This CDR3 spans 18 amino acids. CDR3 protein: CAWSVQSPHSDSYNEQFF. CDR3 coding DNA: TGTGCCTGGAGTGTACAAAGCCCCCATAGCGACTCCTACAATGAGCAGTTCTTC.

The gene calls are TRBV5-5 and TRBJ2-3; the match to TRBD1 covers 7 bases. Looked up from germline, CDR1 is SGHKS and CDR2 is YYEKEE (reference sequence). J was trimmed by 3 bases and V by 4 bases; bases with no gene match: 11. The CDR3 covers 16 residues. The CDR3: CASSLTTGANTDTQYF. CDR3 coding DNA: TGTGCCAGCAGCCTTACTACAGGGGCGAATACAGATACGCAGTATTTT.

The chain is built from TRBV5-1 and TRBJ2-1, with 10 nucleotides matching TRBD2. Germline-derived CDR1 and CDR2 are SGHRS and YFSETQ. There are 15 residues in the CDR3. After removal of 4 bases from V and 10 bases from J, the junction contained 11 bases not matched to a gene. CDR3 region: CASSDPSGGETEQFF. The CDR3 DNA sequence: TGCGCCAGCAGCGACCCTAGCGGGGGAGAGACGGAGCAGTTCTTC. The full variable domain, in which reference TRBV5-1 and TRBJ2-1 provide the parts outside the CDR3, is KAGVTQTPRYLIKTRGQQVTLSCSPISGHRSVSWYQQTPGQGLQFLFEYFSETQRNKGNFPGRFSGRQFSNSRSEMNVSTLELGDSALYLCASSDPSGGETEQFFGPGTRLTVL.

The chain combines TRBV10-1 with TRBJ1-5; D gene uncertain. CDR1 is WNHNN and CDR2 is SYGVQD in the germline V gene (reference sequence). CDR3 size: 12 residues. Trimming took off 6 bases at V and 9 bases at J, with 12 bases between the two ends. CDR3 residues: CASSPGEGPQHF. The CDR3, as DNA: TGCGCCAGCAGCCCCGGGGAGGGGCCCCAGCATTTT.

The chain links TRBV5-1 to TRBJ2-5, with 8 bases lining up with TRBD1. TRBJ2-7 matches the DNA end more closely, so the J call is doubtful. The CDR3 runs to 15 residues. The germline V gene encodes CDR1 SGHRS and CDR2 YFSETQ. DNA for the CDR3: TGCGCCAGCAGCATTCGGACAGGGCCCTCCTACGAGCAGTACTTC. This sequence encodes CASSIRTGPSYEQYF.

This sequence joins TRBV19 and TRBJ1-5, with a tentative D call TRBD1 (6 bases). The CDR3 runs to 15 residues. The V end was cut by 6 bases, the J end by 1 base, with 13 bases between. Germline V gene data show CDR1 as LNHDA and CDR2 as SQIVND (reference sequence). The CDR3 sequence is CASSTQGISNQPQHF. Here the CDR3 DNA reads TGTGCCAGTAGCACTCAGGGGATAAGCAATCAGCCCCAGCATTTT.

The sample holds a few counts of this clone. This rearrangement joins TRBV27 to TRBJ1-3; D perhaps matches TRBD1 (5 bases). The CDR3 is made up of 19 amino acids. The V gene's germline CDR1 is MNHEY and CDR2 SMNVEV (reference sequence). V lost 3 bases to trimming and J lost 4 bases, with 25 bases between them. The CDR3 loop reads CASSFPASVPGRKGNTIYF. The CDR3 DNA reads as TGTGCCAGCAGTTTTCCAGCTTCGGTGCCAGGGCGGAAAGGAAACACCATATATTTT.

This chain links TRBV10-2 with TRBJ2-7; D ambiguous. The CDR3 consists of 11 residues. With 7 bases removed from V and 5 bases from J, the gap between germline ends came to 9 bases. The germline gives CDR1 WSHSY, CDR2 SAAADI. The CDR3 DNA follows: TGCGCCAGCATGAGGCGGAACGAGCAGTACTTC. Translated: CASMRRNEQYF.

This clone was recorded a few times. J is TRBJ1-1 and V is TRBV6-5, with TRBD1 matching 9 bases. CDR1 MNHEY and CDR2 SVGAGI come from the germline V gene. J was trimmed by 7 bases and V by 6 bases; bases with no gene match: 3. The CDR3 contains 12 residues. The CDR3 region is CASRQGAYEAFF. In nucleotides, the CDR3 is TGTGCCAGCAGACAGGGGGCGTATGAAGCTTTCTTT.

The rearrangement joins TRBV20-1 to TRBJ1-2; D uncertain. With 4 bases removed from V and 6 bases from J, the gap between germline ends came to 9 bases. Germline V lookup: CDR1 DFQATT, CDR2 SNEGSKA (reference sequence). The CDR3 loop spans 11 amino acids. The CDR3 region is CSATAGDGYTF. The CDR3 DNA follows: TGCAGTGCTACGGCAGGCGATGGCTACACCTTC.

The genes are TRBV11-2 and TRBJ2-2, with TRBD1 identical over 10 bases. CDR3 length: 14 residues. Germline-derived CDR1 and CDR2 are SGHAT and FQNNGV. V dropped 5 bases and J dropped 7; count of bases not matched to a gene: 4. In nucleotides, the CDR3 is TGTGCCAGCAGCGGGGACAGGGGCGGCGGGGAGCTGTTTTTT. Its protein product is CASSGDRGGGELFF.